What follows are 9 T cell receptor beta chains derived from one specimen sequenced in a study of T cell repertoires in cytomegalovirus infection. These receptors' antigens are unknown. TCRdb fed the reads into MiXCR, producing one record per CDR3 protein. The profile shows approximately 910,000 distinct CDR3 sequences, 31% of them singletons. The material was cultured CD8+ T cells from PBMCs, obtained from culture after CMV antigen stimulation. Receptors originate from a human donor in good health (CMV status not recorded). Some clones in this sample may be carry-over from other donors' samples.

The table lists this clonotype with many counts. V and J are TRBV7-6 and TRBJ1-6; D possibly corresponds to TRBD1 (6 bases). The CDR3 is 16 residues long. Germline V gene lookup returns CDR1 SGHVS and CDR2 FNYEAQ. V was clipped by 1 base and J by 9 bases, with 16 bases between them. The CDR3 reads CASSLEGGAVASPLHF. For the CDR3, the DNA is TGTGCCAGCAGCTTAGAAGGGGGGGCAGTCGCTTCACCCCTCCACTTT.

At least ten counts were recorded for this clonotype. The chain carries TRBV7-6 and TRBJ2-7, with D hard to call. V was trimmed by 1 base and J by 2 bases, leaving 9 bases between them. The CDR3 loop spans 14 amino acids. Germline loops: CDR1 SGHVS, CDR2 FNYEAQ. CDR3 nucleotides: TGTGCCAGCAGCTTAGTGTCAGATACCTACGAGCAGTACTTC. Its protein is CASSLVSDTYEQYF.

CDR3 in DNA: TGTGCCAGCAGCACACCCTTTTGGGTCCAAGAGACCCAGTACTTC. This codes for CASSTPFWVQETQYF. The rearrangement joins TRBV6-2 or TRBV6-3 to TRBJ2-5; no definite D call. Looked up from germline, CDR1 is MNHEY and CDR2 is SVGEGT. V was shortened by 6 bases and J by 1 base, with 15 bases between the two germline ends. This CDR3 has 15 residues.

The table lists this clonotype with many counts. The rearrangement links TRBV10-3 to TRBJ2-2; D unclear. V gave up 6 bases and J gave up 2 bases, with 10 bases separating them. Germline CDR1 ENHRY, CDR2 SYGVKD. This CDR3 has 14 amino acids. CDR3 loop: CAISLDLNTGELFF. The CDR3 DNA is TGTGCCATCAGCCTAGACTTAAACACCGGGGAGCTGTTTTTT.

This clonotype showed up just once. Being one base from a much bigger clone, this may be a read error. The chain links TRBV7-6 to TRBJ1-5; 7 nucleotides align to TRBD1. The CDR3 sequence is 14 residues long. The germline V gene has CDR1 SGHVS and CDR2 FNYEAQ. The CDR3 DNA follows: TGTGCCAGCAGCCCCGGGGACAGCAATCAGTCCCAGCATTTT. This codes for CASSPGDSNQSQHF.

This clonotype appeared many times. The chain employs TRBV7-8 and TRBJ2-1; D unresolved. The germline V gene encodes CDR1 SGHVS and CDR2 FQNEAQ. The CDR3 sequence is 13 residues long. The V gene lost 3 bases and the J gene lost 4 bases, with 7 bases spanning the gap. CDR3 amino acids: CASSFGKYNEQFF. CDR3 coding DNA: TGTGCCAGCAGCTTTGGGAAGTACAATGAGCAGTTCTTC.

The CDR3 DNA is TGCGCCAGCAGCCAAGGCCCCTACTCTGGGGCCAACGTCCTGACTTTC. Amino acid sequence: CASSQGPYSGANVLTF. The chain links TRBV4-1 to TRBJ2-6; D not resolved. Germline-derived CDR1 and CDR2 are MGHRA and YSYEKL. V lost 1 base to trimming and J lost 0 bases, with 7 bases between them. The CDR3 contains 16 residues.

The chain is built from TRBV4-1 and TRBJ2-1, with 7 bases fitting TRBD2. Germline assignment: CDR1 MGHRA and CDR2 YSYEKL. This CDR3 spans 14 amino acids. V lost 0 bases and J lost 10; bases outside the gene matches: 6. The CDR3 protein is CASSQESGALEQFF. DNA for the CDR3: TGCGCCAGCAGCCAAGAAAGCGGGGCATTAGAGCAGTTCTTC.

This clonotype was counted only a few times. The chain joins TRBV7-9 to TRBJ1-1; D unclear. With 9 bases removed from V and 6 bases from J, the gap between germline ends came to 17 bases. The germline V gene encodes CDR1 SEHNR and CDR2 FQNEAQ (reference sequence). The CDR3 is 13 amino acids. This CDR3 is CARPPSSRPEAFF. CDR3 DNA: TGTGCCAGACCCCCCTCCTCTCGGCCTGAAGCTTTCTTT.